Following are 24 T cell receptor beta chains from one sample sequenced in a study of cytomegalovirus exposure and HLA in healthy donors. It was with 60 Vbeta and 13 Jbeta primers that the PCR ran. Method: immunoSEQ multiplex PCR; TCRdb's copy keeps in-frame clones and lacks some. This table lists 140,000 or so clones. The sequenced sample was PBMCs. These receptor sequences come from a male donor in good health and CMV-seronegative.

The chain uses TRBV5-1 and TRBJ2-7; D unresolved. V dropped 4 bases and J dropped 1 base, with 9 bases sitting between them. This CDR3 is built from 13 residues. CDR1 is SGHRS and CDR2 is YFSETQ in the germline V gene. CDR3: CASSNRPSYEQYF. The CDR3 DNA is TGCGCCAGCAGCAACAGACCATCCTACGAGCAGTACTTC.

V is TRBV18 and J is TRBJ1-1, with 7 bases that match TRBD1. CDR3 length: 13 amino acids. Germline values: CDR1 KGHSH, CDR2 LQKENI. V shed 6 bases, J shed 5 bases, and the junction held 6 bases outside the gene matches. This CDR3 reads CASSPDRVTEAFF. The CDR3 DNA reads TGTGCCAGCTCCCCCGACAGGGTTACTGAAGCTTTCTTT.

The chain has TRBV5-6 and TRBJ2-7; 9 nucleotides match TRBD2. This CDR3 region has 16 residues. Trimming cost V 0 bases and J 1 base; bases outside gene matches: 5. Germline loops: CDR1 SGHDT, CDR2 YYEEEE. DNA of the CDR3: TGTGCCAGCAGCTTGGTTGGCGGGAGGGCTTCCTACGAGCAGTACTTC. Protein product: CASSLVGGRASYEQYF.

This chain joins TRBV6-1 and TRBJ2-7; TRBD1 might be the D (6 bases). The germline V gene has CDR1 MNHNS and CDR2 SASEGT. The CDR3 has 12 amino acids. V lost 7 bases and J lost 6, with 13 bases in between. In DNA form, the CDR3 reads TGTGCCAGCACCCTGGACAGTTTCGAGCAGTACTTC. This translates into CASTLDSFEQYF.

The chain recombines TRBV14 with TRBJ2-2, with D perhaps matching TRBD2 (5 bases). Germline-derived CDR1 and CDR2 are SGHDN and FVKESK. The V end was cut by 1 base, the J end by 4 bases, with 13 bases between. This CDR3 is built from 16 residues. DNA of the CDR3: TGTGCCAGCAGCCAAGGCCCGGGGATAGGCACCGGGGAGCTGTTTTTT. Encoded protein: CASSQGPGIGTGELFF.

The chain is built from TRBV21-1 and TRBJ2-5; TRBD1, the table's D call, lacks a check against the DNA. TRBV21-1 is assigned pseudogene status. The CDR3 has 14 amino acids. The CDR3 here is CASRNDRAEETQYF. The DNA for the CDR3 is TGTGCCAGCAGGAACGACAGGGCTGAAGAGACCCAGTACTTC.

The chain uses TRBV4-1 and TRBJ2-1; 8 bases align to TRBD2. The V gene's germline CDR1 is MGHRA and CDR2 YSYEKL. The CDR3 extends over 16 amino acids. V trimming: 1 base; J trimming: 2 bases; junction bases outside the gene matches: 4. The CDR3 region is CASSQGGGRTYNEQFF. CDR3 DNA: TGCGCCAGCAGCCAAGGGGGCGGGAGGACCTACAATGAGCAGTTCTTC.

The chain links TRBV30 to TRBJ2-1; D is possibly TRBD1 (5 bases). The length of the CDR3 is 13 residues. V lost 2 bases and J lost 4, with 9 bases in between. Germline CDR1 and CDR2: GTSNPN and SVGIG (reference sequence). The CDR3, as DNA: TGTGCCTGGAGTCCACAGGCTTACAATGAGCAGTTCTTC. It is translated as CAWSPQAYNEQFF.

This rearrangement joins TRBV6-1 to TRBJ2-1, with 7 bases that match TRBD2. V shed 8 bases, J shed 3 bases, and the junction held 10 bases outside the gene matches. Looked up from germline, CDR1 is MNHNS and CDR2 is SASEGT. There are 15 residues in the CDR3. The CDR3: CASHGRLAVYNEQFF. The CDR3 coding sequence is TGTGCCAGCCATGGGAGGCTAGCGGTCTACAATGAGCAGTTCTTC.

The chain combines TRBV7-2 with TRBJ1-5, with D perhaps matching TRBD1 (5 bases). V shed 1 base and J shed 0 bases, with 10 bases lying between them. This CDR3 spans 16 amino acids. Germline V lookup: CDR1 SGHTA, CDR2 FQGNSA. The CDR3 is CASSLVGGHSNQPQHF. The CDR3 bases are TGTGCCAGCAGCTTAGTTGGCGGACATAGCAATCAGCCCCAGCATTTT.

This chain uses TRBV30 with TRBJ2-7, with 9 bases that match TRBD2. Germline assignment: CDR1 GTSNPN and CDR2 SVGIG (reference sequence). This CDR3 comprises 14 residues. The V segment lost 4 bases and the J segment 1 base; nucleotides outside the gene matches: 5. Here the CDR3 reads CAWNLAGYSYEQYF. In DNA form, the CDR3 reads TGTGCCTGGAACCTAGCGGGGTATTCCTACGAGCAGTACTTC.

The chain recombines TRBV9 with TRBJ1-3, with a possible D match to TRBD1 (6 bases). Germline CDR1 reads SGDLS; CDR2 reads YYNGEE. Trimming cost V 3 bases and J 0 bases, with 13 bases left between them. The CDR3 contains 16 residues. The CDR3 DNA sequence: TGTGCCAGCAGCGACCCTCAGGGGAGCTCTGGAAACACCATATATTTT. It codes for CASSDPQGSSGNTIYF.

This chain connects TRBV6-5 to TRBJ1-5; a possible D gene is TRBD1 (5 bases). This CDR3 has 12 amino acids. Deletions cut 6 bases from V and 15 bases from J, with 18 bases between. CDR1 is MNHEY, CDR2 SVGAGI, per germline. The CDR3 DNA sequence: TGTGCCAGCAGGGGGCGGGACTTTAATACGCATTTT. Its translation is CASRGRDFNTHF.

V usage is TRBV9 and J usage is TRBJ2-1; D is ambiguous. Trimming pared 1 base from V and 9 bases from J, leaving 11 bases between. The CDR3 totals 13 residues. In germline, CDR1 is SGDLS, CDR2 YYNGEE. CDR3 DNA: TGTGCCAGCAGCGTAAAAACCAGTATTGAGCAGTTCTTC. Residues: CASSVKTSIEQFF.

The chain recombines TRBV2 with TRBJ1-1; 8 bases agree with TRBD1. The trim removed 4 bases at V and 1 base at J, leaving 2 bases unmatched. The CDR3 runs 14 residues. CDR1 is SNHLY, CDR2 FYNNEI, per germline. Written as DNA, the CDR3 is TGTGCCAGCAGTGGGACAGGGAGGAACACTGAAGCTTTCTTT. This sequence encodes CASSGTGRNTEAFF. The complete variable domain, with remaining parts taken from reference TRBV2 and TRBJ1-1, reads EPEVTQTPSHQVTQMGQEVILRCVPISNHLYFYWYRQILGQKVEFLVSFYNNEISEKSEIFDDQFSVERPDGSNFTLKIRSTKLEDSAMYFCASSGTGRNTEAFFGQGTRLTVV.

The chain employs TRBV5-6 and TRBJ1-6; D unresolved. The germline V and J ends were trimmed by 5 bases and 2 bases, with 17 bases remaining between them. Germline values: CDR1 SGHDT, CDR2 YYEEEE. The CDR3 runs to 17 residues. CDR3 coding DNA: TGTGCCAGCAGGGCCGCGGGAGGATTAACCTATAATTCACCCCTCCACTTT. It yields the protein CASRAAGGLTYNSPLHF. Filled out from reference TRBV5-6 and TRBJ1-6, the complete variable domain reads DAGVTQSPTHLIKTRGQQVTLRCSPKSGHDTVSWYQQALGQGPQFIFQYYEEEERQRGNFPDRFSGHQFPNYSSELNVNALLLGDSALYLCASRAAGGLTYNSPLHFGNGTRLTVT.

The chain carries TRBV29-1 and TRBJ2-1; no definite D call. Germline V lookup: CDR1 SQVTM, CDR2 ANQGSEA. V was shortened by 7 bases and J by 5 bases, with 6 bases between the two germline ends. The length of the CDR3 is 10 residues. The CDR3 reads CSGSDNEQFF. The CDR3 DNA sequence: TGCAGCGGTTCTGACAATGAGCAGTTCTTC.

The chain joins TRBV10-1 to TRBJ2-5; a possible D gene is TRBD1 (6 bases). The CDR3 is 15 residues long. V lost 1 base and J 1 base, leaving 10 bases between the germline ends. Germline CDR1 reads WNHNN; CDR2 reads SYGVQD (reference sequence). In DNA form, the CDR3 reads TGCGCCAGCAGTGAGTTCGGGACAACCCAAGAGACCCAGTACTTC. Protein: CASSEFGTTQETQYF.

The V gene is TRBV5-1, the J gene TRBJ2-7; the match to TRBD2 covers 11 bases. Unmatched junction bases numbered 6, after V lost 4 bases and J lost 3 bases. CDR3 size: 15 residues. Germline V gene data show CDR1 as SGHRS and CDR2 as YFSETQ. The CDR3 spells CASSAAGTSGYEQYF. In DNA, the CDR3 is TGCGCCAGCAGCGCCGCCGGGACTAGCGGCTACGAGCAGTACTTC.

The CDR3 here is CASSPRQEVGGYTF. The CDR3 DNA reads TGTGCCAGCAGCCCGCGACAGGAGGTGGGTGGCTACACCTTC. The chain has TRBV7-2 and TRBJ1-2; D may be TRBD1 (6 bases). The V end lost 5 bases, the J end lost 7 bases, and 17 bases lay between the germline ends. The germline gives CDR1 SGHTA, CDR2 FQGNSA. This CDR3 has 14 residues.

The chain links TRBV7-2 to TRBJ1-2; 9 nucleotides line up with TRBD1. The CDR3 loop spans 15 amino acids. The V and J ends lost 1 base and 5 bases, in that order; junction bases with no gene match: 5. Per germline, CDR1 SGHTA and CDR2 FQGNSA. The CDR3 DNA is TGTGCCAGCAGCTTAGACAGGGGGCGCGAGTATGGCTACACCTTC. It codes for CASSLDRGREYGYTF.

The chain carries TRBV4-1 and TRBJ2-1; the D gene is possibly TRBD2 (6 bases). The V gene lost 0 bases and the J gene lost 10 bases, with 13 bases spanning the gap. Germline V gene data show CDR1 as MGHRA and CDR2 as YSYEKL. The length of the CDR3 is 14 residues. This CDR3 is CASSQDDLGREQFF. CDR3 sequence (DNA): TGCGCCAGCAGCCAAGATGACCTAGGGAGGGAGCAGTTCTTC.

This chain links TRBV9 with TRBJ1-2, with 7 positions matching TRBD1. The CDR3 is 15 residues long. Germline V lookup: CDR1 SGDLS, CDR2 YYNGEE. The J segment lost 10 bases and the V segment lost 0 bases, leaving 12 bases of the junction unmatched. DNA of the CDR3: TGTGCCAGCAGCGTAGACTTGGGACAGTTTTCAGACTACACCTTC. Protein: CASSVDLGQFSDYTF.

The gene calls are TRBV7-2 and TRBJ2-4; weak D call: TRBD1 (6 bases). Germline values: CDR1 SGHTA, CDR2 FQGNSA. The CDR3 spans 16 residues. Trimming took off 3 bases at V and 6 bases at J, with 18 bases between the two ends. The CDR3 is CASSFPRSGGANIQYF. CDR3 DNA: TGTGCCAGCAGCTTTCCCAGGAGTGGGGGCGCAAACATTCAGTACTTC.